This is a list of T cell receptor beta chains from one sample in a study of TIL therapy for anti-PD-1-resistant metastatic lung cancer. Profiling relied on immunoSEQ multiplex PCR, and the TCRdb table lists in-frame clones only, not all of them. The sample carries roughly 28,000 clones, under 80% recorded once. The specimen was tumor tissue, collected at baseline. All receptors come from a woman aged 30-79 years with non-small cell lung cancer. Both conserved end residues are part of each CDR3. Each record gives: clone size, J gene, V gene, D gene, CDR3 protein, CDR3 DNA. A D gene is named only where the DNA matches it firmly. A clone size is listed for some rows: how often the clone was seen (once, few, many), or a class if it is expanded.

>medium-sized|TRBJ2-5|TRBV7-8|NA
CASWGRSSYQETQYF
TGTGCCAGCTGGGGGCGGTCTTCGTACCAAGAGACCCAGTACTTC
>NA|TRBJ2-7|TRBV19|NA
CASSTGTRTYEQYF
TGTGCCAGTAGTACAGGGACACGAACCTACGAGCAGTACTTC
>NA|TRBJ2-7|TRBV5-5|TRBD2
CASSKGLAETYEQYF
TGTGCCAGCAGCAAGGGACTAGCGGAGACATACGAGCAGTACTTC
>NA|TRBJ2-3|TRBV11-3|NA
CASSLGVEGNTDTQYF
TGTGCCAGCAGCTTAGGCGTTGAGGGGAACACAGATACGCAGTATTTT
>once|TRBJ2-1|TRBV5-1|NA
CASSSLTSQVEQFF
TGCGCCAGCAGCTCCCTAACTAGTCAAGTTGAGCAGTTCTTC
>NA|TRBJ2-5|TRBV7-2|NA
CATDSSGETQYF
TGTGCCACGGACAGTTCGGGAGAGACCCAGTACTTC
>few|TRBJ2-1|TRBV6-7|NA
CASSSIISYNEQFF
TGTGCCAGCAGTAGTATCATCTCCTACAATGAGCAGTTCTTC
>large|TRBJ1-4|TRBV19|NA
CASSIGFEKLFF
TGTGCCAGTAGTATCGGTTTCGAAAAACTGTTTTTT
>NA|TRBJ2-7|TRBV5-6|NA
CASFPRGRTAYEQYF
TGTGCCAGCTTCCCCCGAGGACGCACTGCCTACGAGCAGTACTTC
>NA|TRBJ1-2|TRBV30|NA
CAWSVSGRRLNYGYTF
TGTGCCTGGAGTGTAAGTGGTCGCAGGCTTAACTATGGCTACACCTTC
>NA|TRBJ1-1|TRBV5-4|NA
CASSFQFRTEAFF
TGTGCCAGCAGCTTTCAGTTTCGCACTGAAGCTTTCTTT
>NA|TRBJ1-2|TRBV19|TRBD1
CASSISTGGRGYTF
TGTGCCAGTAGTATTTCGACAGGGGGGAGAGGCTACACCTTC
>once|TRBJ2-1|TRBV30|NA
CAWSRTSYNEQFF
TGTGCCTGGAGTCGAACATCCTACAATGAGCAGTTCTTC
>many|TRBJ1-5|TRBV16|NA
CASSQFLPAVQPQHF
TGTGCCAGCAGCCAATTTCTTCCTGCGGTTCAGCCCCAGCATTTT
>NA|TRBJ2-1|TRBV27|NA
CASSRGQILNNEQFF
TGTGCCAGCAGTCGAGGACAGATCCTAAACAATGAGCAGTTCTTC
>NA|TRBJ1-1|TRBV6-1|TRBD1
CASSEAQGDRGRTEAFF
TGTGCCAGCAGTGAAGCGCAGGGGGACAGGGGGCGAACTGAAGCTTTCTTT
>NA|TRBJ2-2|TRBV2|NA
CASSKNTGELFF
TGTGCCAGCAGTAAAAACACCGGGGAGCTGTTTTTT
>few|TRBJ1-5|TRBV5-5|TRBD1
CASSSTTGGGQPQHF
TGTGCCAGCAGCTCGACTACAGGGGGCGGGCAGCCCCAGCATTTT
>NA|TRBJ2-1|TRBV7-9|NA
CASSLIGNEQFF
TGTGCCAGCAGCTTAATTGGAAATGAGCAGTTCTTC
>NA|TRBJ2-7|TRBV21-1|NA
CASSKRWYSVPYEQYF
TGTGCCAGCAGCAAAAGGTGGTACAGCGTCCCCTACGAGCAGTACTTC
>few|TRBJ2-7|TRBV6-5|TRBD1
CASSYRGTASYEQYF
TGTGCCAGCAGTTACCGAGGGACAGCCTCCTACGAGCAGTACTTC
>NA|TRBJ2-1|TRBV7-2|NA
CASSLGLDNEQFF
TGTGCCAGCAGCCTCGGACTTGATAATGAGCAGTTCTTC
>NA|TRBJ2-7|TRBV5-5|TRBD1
CASSLVPGGVDEQYF
TGTGCCAGCAGCTTGGTCCCAGGGGGAGTGGATGAGCAGTACTTC
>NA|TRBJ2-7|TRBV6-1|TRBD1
CAISGTEGHEQYF
TGTGCCATCTCCGGGACAGAGGGCCACGAGCAGTACTTC
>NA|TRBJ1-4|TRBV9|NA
CASSIGFFEVEDLFF
TGTGCCAGCAGCATCGGTTTTTTTGAAGTTGAGGATCTGTTTTTT
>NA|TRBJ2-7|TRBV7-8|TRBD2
CASSNHGGGEQYF
TGTGCCAGCAGCAACCACGGGGGGGGCGAGCAGTACTTC
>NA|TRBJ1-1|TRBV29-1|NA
CSVVHGEGSSEAFF
TGCAGCGTGGTTCACGGGGAGGGTAGCAGTGAAGCTTTCTTT
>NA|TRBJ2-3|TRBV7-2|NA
CASSLMGGGADTQYF
TGTGCCAGCAGCTTAATGGGAGGGGGGGCAGATACGCAGTATTTT
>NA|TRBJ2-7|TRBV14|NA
CASSQEAIRSYEQYF
TGTGCCAGCAGCCAAGAAGCAATTCGGTCCTACGAGCAGTACTTC
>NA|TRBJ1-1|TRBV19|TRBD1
CASAGGYTEAFF
TGTGCCAGCGCAGGGGGCTACACTGAAGCTTTCTTT
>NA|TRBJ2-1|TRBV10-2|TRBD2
CASSRFLTSDYNEQFF
TGCGCCAGCAGTCGATTTCTGACTAGCGACTACAATGAGCAGTTCTTC
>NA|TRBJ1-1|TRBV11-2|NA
CASSLAGQRGAFF
TGTGCCAGCAGCTTAGCTGGGCAGAGAGGGGCTTTCTTT
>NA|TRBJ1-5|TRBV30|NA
CAWRDPSFGGYPQHF
TGTGCCTGGAGGGACCCCAGTTTCGGGGGATATCCCCAGCATTTT
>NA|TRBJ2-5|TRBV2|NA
CASSVGTQYF
TGTGCCAGCAGTGTCGGGACCCAGTACTTC
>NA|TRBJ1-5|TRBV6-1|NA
CASSDWDQPQHF
TGTGCCAGCAGTGATTGGGACCAGCCCCAGCATTTT